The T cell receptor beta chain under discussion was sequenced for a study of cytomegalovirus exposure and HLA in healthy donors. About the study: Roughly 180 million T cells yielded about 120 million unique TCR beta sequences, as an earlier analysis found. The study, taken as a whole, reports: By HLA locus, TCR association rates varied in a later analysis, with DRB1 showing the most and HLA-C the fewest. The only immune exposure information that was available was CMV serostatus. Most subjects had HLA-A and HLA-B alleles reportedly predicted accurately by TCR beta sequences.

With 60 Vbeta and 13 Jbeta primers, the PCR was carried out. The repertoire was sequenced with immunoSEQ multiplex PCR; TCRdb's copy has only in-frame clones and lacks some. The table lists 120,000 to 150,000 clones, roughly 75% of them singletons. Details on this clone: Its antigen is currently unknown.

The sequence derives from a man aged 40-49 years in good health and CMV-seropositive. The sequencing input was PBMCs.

CDR3 protein: CASSFTVYGYTF. The CDR3 DNA sequence: TGTGCCAGCAGTTTCACAGTCTATGGCTACACCTTC. The rearrangement uses TRBV28 and TRBJ1-2; D is unclear. Germline CDR1 reads MDHEN; CDR2 reads SYDVKM. The V end was cut by 3 bases, the J end by 4 bases, with 6 bases between. The CDR3 has 12 amino acids.